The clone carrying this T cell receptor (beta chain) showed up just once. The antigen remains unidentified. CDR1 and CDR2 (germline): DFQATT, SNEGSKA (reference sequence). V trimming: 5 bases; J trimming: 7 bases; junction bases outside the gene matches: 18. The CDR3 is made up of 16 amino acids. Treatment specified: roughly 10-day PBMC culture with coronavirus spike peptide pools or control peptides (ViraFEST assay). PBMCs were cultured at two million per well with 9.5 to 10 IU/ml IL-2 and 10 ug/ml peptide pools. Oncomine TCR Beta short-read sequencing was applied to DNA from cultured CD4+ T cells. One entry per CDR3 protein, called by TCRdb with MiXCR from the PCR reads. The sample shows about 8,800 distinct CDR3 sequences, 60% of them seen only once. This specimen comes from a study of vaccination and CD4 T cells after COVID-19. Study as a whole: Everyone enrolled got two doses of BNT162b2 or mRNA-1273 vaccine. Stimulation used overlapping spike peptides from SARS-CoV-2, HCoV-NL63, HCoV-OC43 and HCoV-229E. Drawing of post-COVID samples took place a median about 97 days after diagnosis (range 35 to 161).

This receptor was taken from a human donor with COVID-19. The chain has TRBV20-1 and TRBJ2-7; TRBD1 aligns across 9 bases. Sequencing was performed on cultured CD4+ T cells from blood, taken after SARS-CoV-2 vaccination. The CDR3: CSALKPGQGRLGEQYF. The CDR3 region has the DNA TGCAGTGCTTTGAAACCGGGACAGGGTCGTTTGGGAGAGCAGTACTTC.